The TCR beta chain under discussion was sequenced for a study of cytomegalovirus exposure and HLA in healthy donors. Study-level findings and limits: Researchers reported in a later analysis that a missense DCLRE1C variant was tied to TCR beta V- and J-gene trimming. A later analysis found most CMV-associated TCR beta chains apparently HLA-restricted.

Concerning this clone: Its antigen is still unknown.

PCR used 60 Vbeta primers and 13 Jbeta primers. Libraries were prepared by immunoSEQ multiplex PCR; TCRdb keeps only in-frame clonotypes and omits some of them. The sample includes some 90,000 clones, approximately 79% seen only once; the top ten take 5.5% to 7.5%. CDR1 and CDR2 from the germline V gene are GTSNPN and SVGIG (reference sequence). Trimming shortened V by 6 bases and J by 1 base, and 16 bases separated the two germline ends. The CDR3 has 14 amino acids. The V call is TRBV30, the J call TRBJ2-7; D is perhaps TRBD1 (5 bases). This receptor was taken from a female donor in good health and CMV-seronegative. Sample: PBMCs. In DNA, the CDR3 is TGTGCCTGTGCCGACCCAGGGCGGTCCTACGAGCAGTACTTC. Protein product: CACADPGRSYEQYF.